The 22 T cell receptor beta chains listed next were all sequenced from one sample in a study of cytomegalovirus exposure and HLA in healthy donors. PCR was performed using 60 Vbeta and 13 Jbeta primers. Using immunoSEQ multiplex PCR, the repertoire was profiled, and TCRdb retains in-frame clones only, with some absent. The table has fewer than 80,000 clones, 74% seen once. The specimen sequenced was PBMCs. The source is a woman in her sixties or seventies in good health and CMV-seropositive.

This chain joins TRBV4-1 and TRBJ2-1, with no clear D. This CDR3 region has 12 residues. V was shortened by 0 bases and J by 15 bases, with 12 bases between the two germline ends. Germline V CDR1 and CDR2: MGHRA, YSYEKL. In DNA, the CDR3 is TGCGCCAGCAGCCAAGATGGGCTACAGTGGTTCTTC. Protein: CASSQDGLQWFF.

The rearrangement uses TRBV6-4 and TRBJ2-1, with 10 bases lining up with TRBD2. The CDR3 totals 12 residues. Germline V gene lookup returns CDR1 MRHNA and CDR2 SNTAGT. Germline trimming cut 4 bases from V and 9 bases from J; bases unmatched to any gene: 0. The CDR3 spells CASSVAGGEQFF. In DNA form, the CDR3 reads TGTGCCAGCAGTGTAGCGGGGGGTGAGCAGTTCTTC.

The chain has TRBV7-9 and TRBJ1-6; D might be TRBD1 (5 bases). The CDR3 is 16 residues long. CDR1 is SEHNR and CDR2 is FQNEAQ in the germline V gene (reference sequence). The ends were cut back, 8 bases at V and 3 bases at J, with 17 bases in the middle. CDR3 sequence: CASSRGGDVYNSPLHF. In nucleotides, the CDR3 is TGTGCCAGCTCTCGGGGAGGGGACGTCTATAATTCACCCCTCCACTTT.

The chain joins TRBV4-1 to TRBJ1-1, with a weak D call TRBD1 (6 bases). CDR3 length: 17 residues. V lost 1 base to trimming and J lost 1 base, with 16 bases between them. CDR1 and CDR2 (germline): MGHRA, YSYEKL. CDR3 nucleotide sequence: TGCGCCAGCAGCCAAGTATCCGGGGGGGGCAGGAACACTGAAGCTTTCTTT. The encoded protein is CASSQVSGGGRNTEAFF.

This clone was counted between two and nine times. This chain connects TRBV7-6 to TRBJ2-3; 8 bases map to TRBD2. The CDR3 extends over 15 amino acids. Germline V lookup: CDR1 SGHVS, CDR2 FNYEAQ. After removal of 3 bases from V and 5 bases from J, the junction contained 7 bases not matched to a gene. CDR3 nucleotide sequence: TGTGCCAGCAGCTTTCGGGGGGGCCTTGGAGATACGCAGTATTTT. Its translation: CASSFRGGLGDTQYF.

The V gene is TRBV4-2, the J gene TRBJ2-7; 7 bases agree with TRBD1. CDR3 length equals 15 residues. V was clipped by 0 bases and J by 2 bases; unmatched bases: 4. CDR1 is LGHNA and CDR2 is YNFKEQ in the germline V gene. The CDR3 loop is CASSQETGMAYEQYF. The DNA for the CDR3 is TGTGCCAGCAGCCAAGAGACAGGGATGGCCTACGAGCAGTACTTC.

The chain uses TRBV4-1 and TRBJ2-2; D perhaps matches TRBD2 (7 bases). The CDR3 totals 19 residues. Between the trimmed V and J ends, which lost 0 bases and 4 bases, there was a span of 21 bases. Germline V gene data show CDR1 as MGHRA and CDR2 as YSYEKL. CDR3 in DNA: TGCGCCAGCAGCCAAGATTTATTTCGGGGGGCGCGGGGCACCGGGGAGCTGTTTTTT. Translated: CASSQDLFRGARGTGELFF.

V usage is TRBV5-1 and J usage is TRBJ1-1; maybe TRBD1 (5 bases). Germline values: CDR1 SGHRS, CDR2 YFSETQ. The V gene lost 3 bases and the J gene lost 4 bases, with 13 bases spanning the gap. The CDR3 is 14 residues long. The chain's CDR3 is CASSSGMGVTEAFF. The CDR3 DNA reads TGCGCCAGCAGCTCAGGGATGGGTGTCACTGAAGCTTTCTTT.

The rearrangement uses TRBV5-1 and TRBJ1-4; 8 bases align to TRBD1. Germline trimming cut 4 bases from V and 2 bases from J; bases unmatched to any gene: 4. Germline-derived CDR1 and CDR2 are SGHRS and YFSETQ. CDR3 length: 15 residues. In DNA, the CDR3 is TGCGCCAGCAGCATACAGGGGGTGACTAATGAAAAACTGTTTTTT. Its protein is CASSIQGVTNEKLFF.

This rearrangement joins TRBV11-2 to TRBJ2-1, with 7 bases fitting TRBD2. This CDR3 has 16 amino acids. The junction had 3 bases not matched to a gene; V was cut back by 1 base and J by 0 bases. Germline V gene lookup returns CDR1 SGHAT and CDR2 FQNNGV. CDR3 in amino acids: CASSLASGSSYNEQFF. The CDR3 DNA sequence: TGTGCCAGCAGCTTAGCTAGCGGTAGCTCCTACAATGAGCAGTTCTTC.

The DNA for the CDR3 is TGTGCTAGTGGTCTCCAAGACCGGGGGAATGAGCAGTTCTTC. This encodes CASGLQDRGNEQFF. The chain is built from TRBV12-5 and TRBJ2-1; a weak D match, TRBD2 (6 bases). The germline CDR1 and CDR2 sequences are LGHNT and FRNRAP. V was trimmed by 5 bases and J by 7 bases, leaving 15 bases between them. The CDR3 is 14 residues long.

In this sample, this clone turned up once. Other DNA sequences of this sample code for an identical CDR3. The chain is built from TRBV5-1 and TRBJ1-2; D remains ambiguous. Germline V gene data show CDR1 as SGHRS and CDR2 as YFSETQ. Trimming left V 4 bases short and J 0 bases short, with 10 bases between. CDR3 length equals 14 residues. The CDR3 loop reads CASSPDIANYGYTF. The CDR3 DNA reads TGCGCCAGCAGCCCAGACATAGCTAACTATGGCTACACCTTC.

This chain joins TRBV6-4 and TRBJ1-3; the D gene is possibly TRBD1 (6 bases). The CDR3 is made up of 15 amino acids. CDR1 and CDR2 from the germline V gene are MRHNA and SNTAGT. V shed 4 bases and J shed 2 bases, with 12 bases lying between them. The CDR3 here is CASSAATGPGNTIYF. CDR3 nucleotide sequence: TGTGCCAGCAGTGCCGCGACAGGACCTGGAAACACCATATATTTT.

This chain uses TRBV19 with TRBJ2-3, with a weak D call TRBD1 (6 bases). CDR1 is LNHDA, CDR2 SQIVND, per germline (reference sequence). Trimming took off 2 bases at V and 2 bases at J, with 23 bases between the two ends. The CDR3 is 19 amino acids. The CDR3 DNA is TGTGCCAGTAGTATAAAGGGCAGGGGCCATACTCAGAACACAGATACGCAGTATTTT. This encodes CASSIKGRGHTQNTDTQYF.

This rearrangement joins TRBV5-1 to TRBJ1-5; D might be TRBD1 (6 bases). The CDR3 has 14 amino acids. Trimming pared 4 bases from V and 4 bases from J, leaving 12 bases between. Germline CDR1 and CDR2: SGHRS and YFSETQ. The CDR3 is CASSPDSPNQPQHF. The CDR3 DNA reads as TGCGCCAGCAGCCCGGACAGTCCAAATCAGCCCCAGCATTTT.

This clone was seen a handful of times. J is TRBJ1-5 and V is TRBV6-6; D possibly corresponds to TRBD1 (6 bases). CDR1 and CDR2 from the germline V gene are MNHNY and SVGAGI (reference sequence). The CDR3 totals 12 residues. Trimming removed 5 bases from V and 4 bases from J, with 6 bases in between. The CDR3 DNA reads TGTGCCAGCAGTGGGACAAATCAGCCCCAGCATTTT. Translated: CASSGTNQPQHF.

The CDR3 DNA follows: TGTGCCAGCAGTGAAACAGGGGAAGGAAATGAAAAACTGTTTTTT. It translates to CASSETGEGNEKLFF. The chain couples TRBV6-1 to TRBJ1-4, with 7 positions matching TRBD1. The CDR3 covers 15 residues. After removal of 2 bases from V and 5 bases from J, the junction contained 5 bases not matched to a gene. Germline CDR1 reads MNHNS; CDR2 reads SASEGT.

There are a few counts of this clone. CDR3 coding DNA: TGTGCCAGCAGCCAAGACAGTGGAGGGAATGAAAAACTGTTTTTT. This translates into CASSQDSGGNEKLFF. The chain recombines TRBV7-6 with TRBJ1-4; a possible D gene is TRBD1 (5 bases). V dropped 5 bases and J dropped 5 bases, with 15 bases sitting between them. CDR1 is SGHVS, CDR2 FNYEAQ, per germline. The CDR3 spans 15 residues.

In this sample, this clone turned up once. The V gene is TRBV2, the J gene TRBJ2-3; 7 positions agree with TRBD1. The CDR3 covers 15 residues. Germline assignment: CDR1 SNHLY and CDR2 FYNNEI. The V and J ends lost 7 bases and 5 bases, in that order; junction bases with no gene match: 12. The CDR3 loop reads CASTLRTGGGDTQYF. The DNA of the CDR3 is TGTGCCAGCACTCTGCGGACAGGAGGAGGAGATACGCAGTATTTT.

This chain joins TRBV14 and TRBJ1-1; a weak D match, TRBD1 (6 bases). In germline, CDR1 is SGHDN, CDR2 FVKESK. This CDR3 is built from 13 residues. Trimming stripped 8 bases from V and 6 bases from J, with 16 bases between. CDR3 protein: CASLGTGQPEAFF. In DNA form, the CDR3 reads TGTGCCAGCTTGGGCACTGGACAGCCTGAAGCTTTCTTT.

This chain connects TRBV4-1 to TRBJ2-1, with D uncertain. Trimming shortened V by 4 bases and J by 5 bases, and 15 bases separated the two germline ends. The CDR3 length is 15 residues. Germline CDR1 is MGHRA and CDR2 is YSYEKL. The CDR3 loop reads CASSRRGGSNNEQFF. The CDR3, as DNA: TGCGCCAGCAGCCGCCGTGGCGGCAGCAACAATGAGCAGTTCTTC.

The J gene is TRBJ2-4, the V gene TRBV5-1, with 7 positions matching TRBD2. The V gene's germline CDR1 is SGHRS and CDR2 YFSETQ. The CDR3 spans 16 residues. The V and J ends lost 4 bases and 1 base, in that order; junction bases with no gene match: 8. The CDR3 region is CASSPGEGWAKNIQYF. The CDR3 nucleotides are TGCGCCAGCAGCCCCGGGGAGGGGTGGGCCAAAAACATTCAGTACTTC.